This TCR beta chain was found in a study of cytomegalovirus exposure and HLA in healthy donors. Vbeta (60) and Jbeta (13) primers were used in the PCR. Clones were read by immunoSEQ multiplex PCR, and TCRdb kept only the in-frame ones, dropping some. The sample records roughly 100,000 clones, approximately 87% being singletons. Comment on this clone: The antigen remains undetermined.

Study-wide results and limits: Associated with cytomegalovirus, according to the listing, were 150 to 200 TCR beta chains.

The sequence derives from a man between 40 and 49 years old in good health and CMV-seronegative. Sequenced input: PBMCs.

The CDR3 loop reads CASSLGTTHTGELFF. Here the CDR3 DNA reads TGTGCCAGCAGCCTGGGGACTACCCACACCGGGGAGCTGTTTTTT. This chain connects TRBV4-2 to TRBJ2-2, with 7 bases lining up with TRBD2. The CDR3 loop spans 15 amino acids. Germline V CDR1 and CDR2: LGHNA, YNFKEQ. With V trimmed by 4 bases and J by 3 bases, 5 bases remained unmatched.